This T cell receptor beta chain originates from a study of graft-versus-host responses after intestinal transplantation. Sequenced by immunoSEQ multiplex PCR; TCRdb stores in-frame clones only, minus some. The sample lists about 71,000 clones, roughly 94% occurring once. Germline V gene data show CDR1 as SGHVS and CDR2 as FQNEAQ. V shed 5 bases and J shed 5 bases, with 10 bases lying between them. The CDR3 extends over 12 amino acids. This clone was seen a handful of times. Its antigen is currently unknown. This chain joins TRBV7-8 and TRBJ2-7, with D unclear. This sequence originates from a human donor who received an intestinal transplant. The starting material was unstimulated CD8+ T cells sorted from spleen or lymph node cells, obtained before intestinal transplant. The CDR3 sequence is CASSPGANEQYF. The CDR3 DNA reads as TGTGCCAGCAGCCCCGGAGCTAACGAGCAGTACTTC.